These 3 T cell receptor beta chains share one sample of origin, sequenced in a study of immune cell composition in non-small cell lung cancer (dated by TCRdb to the late 2010s). The method was the immunoSEQ multiplex PCR assay. In TCRdb, the immuneACCESS table is reduced to in-frame sequences with V and J assigned. These tables do not hold every clone; where another copy was compared, an unresolved V gene accounts for under half, and the others remain unexplained. The sample table lists around 3,000 clones, around 70% of them with a count of one. The ten largest clones capture approximately 15% of the sample. The sequencing input was lung tumor tissue. These receptor sequences come from a human donor with non-small cell lung cancer.

The V call is TRBV4-3, the J call TRBJ1-4; 9 nucleotides match TRBD1. The CDR3 runs to 16 residues. Germline V lookup: CDR1 LGHNA, CDR2 YSLEER. V shed 0 bases, J shed 5 bases, and the junction held 4 bases outside the gene matches. DNA for the CDR3: TGCGCCAGCAGCCAAGAATCGACAGGGGGAAATGAAAAACTGTTTTTT. Its translation is CASSQESTGGNEKLFF.

The chain recombines TRBV5-5 with TRBJ2-1; 13 bases agree with TRBD2. After removal of 2 bases from V and 6 bases from J, the junction contained 17 bases not matched to a gene. This CDR3 has 20 residues. Germline V gives CDR1 SGHKS, CDR2 YYEKEE (reference sequence). CDR3: CASSFRLAGGTGGVVNEQFF. For the CDR3, the DNA is TGTGCCAGCAGCTTCCGACTAGCGGGAGGCACGGGGGGGGTCGTCAATGAGCAGTTCTTC.

The genes are TRBV12-5 and TRBJ1-1; D not resolved. CDR1 and CDR2 (germline): LGHNT, FRNRAP. CDR3 size: 14 residues. V lost 0 bases and J 6 bases, leaving 11 bases between the germline ends. This chain's CDR3 is CASGLVSARAEAFF. The CDR3 nucleotides are TGTGCTAGTGGTTTGGTTTCGGCGAGGGCTGAAGCTTTCTTT. Filled out from reference TRBV12-5 and TRBJ1-1, the complete variable domain reads DARVTQTPRHKVTEMGQEVTMRCQPILGHNTVFWYRQTMMQGLELLAYFRNRAPLDDSGMPKDRFSAEMPDATLATLKIQPSEPRDSAVYFCASGLVSARAEAFFGQGTRLTVV.